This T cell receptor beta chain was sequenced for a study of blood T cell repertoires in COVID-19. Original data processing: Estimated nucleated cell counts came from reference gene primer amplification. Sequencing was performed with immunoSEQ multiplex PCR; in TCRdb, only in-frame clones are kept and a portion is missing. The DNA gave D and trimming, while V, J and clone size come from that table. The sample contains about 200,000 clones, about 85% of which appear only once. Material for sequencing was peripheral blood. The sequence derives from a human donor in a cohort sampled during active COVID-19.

The CDR3 sequence is CASSPGGSHDTQYF. Here the CDR3 DNA reads TGTGCCAGCAGCCCCGGGGGTTCACATGATACGCAGTATTTT. The V gene is TRBV6-5, the J gene TRBJ2-3; tentatively, D is TRBD2 (6 bases). The germline V gene encodes CDR1 MNHEY and CDR2 SVGAGI. This CDR3 region has 14 residues. V gave up 6 bases and J gave up 6 bases, with 16 bases separating them.